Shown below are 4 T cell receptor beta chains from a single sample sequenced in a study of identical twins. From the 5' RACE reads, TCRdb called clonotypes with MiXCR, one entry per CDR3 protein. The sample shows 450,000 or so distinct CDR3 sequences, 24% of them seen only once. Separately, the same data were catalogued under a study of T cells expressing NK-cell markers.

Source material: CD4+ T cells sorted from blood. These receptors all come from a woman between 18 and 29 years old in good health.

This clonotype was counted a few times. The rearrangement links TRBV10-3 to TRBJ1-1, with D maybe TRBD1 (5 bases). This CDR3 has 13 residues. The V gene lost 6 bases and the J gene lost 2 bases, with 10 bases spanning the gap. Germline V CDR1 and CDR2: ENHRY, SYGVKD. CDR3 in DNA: TGTGCCATCAGACGGGGCCCTAACACTGAAGCTTTCTTT. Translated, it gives CAIRRGPNTEAFF.

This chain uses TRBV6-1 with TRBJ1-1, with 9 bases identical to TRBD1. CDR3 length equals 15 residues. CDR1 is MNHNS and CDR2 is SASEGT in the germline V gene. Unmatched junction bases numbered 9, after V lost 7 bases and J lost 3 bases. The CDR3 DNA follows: TGTGCCAGCATCAAAACAGGGGGCGAGGACACTGAAGCTTTCTTT. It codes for CASIKTGGEDTEAFF.

The CDR3 loop is CSVAQGLWTGELFF. CDR3 nucleotide sequence: TGCAGCGTTGCCCAGGGTCTGTGGACCGGGGAGCTGTTTTTT. The chain joins TRBV29-1 to TRBJ2-2; D perhaps matches TRBD1 (5 bases). Germline V lookup: CDR1 SQVTM, CDR2 ANQGSEA. This CDR3 spans 14 amino acids. Deletions cut 4 bases from V and 5 bases from J, with 14 bases between.

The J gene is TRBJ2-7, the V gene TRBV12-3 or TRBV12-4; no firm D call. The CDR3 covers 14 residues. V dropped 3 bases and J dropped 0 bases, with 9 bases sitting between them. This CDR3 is CASSFPRDSYEQYF. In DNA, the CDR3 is TGTGCCAGCAGTTTTCCGAGAGACTCCTACGAGCAGTACTTC.